A single sample is the source of the 24 T cell receptor beta chains below, sequenced in a study of blood T cell repertoires in COVID-19. TCRdb keeps only in-frame clones here, not all; method: immunoSEQ multiplex PCR. The table has 200,000 or so clones, about 87% seen once; the top ten hold 2.6%. Specimen: PBMCs or T cells enriched from blood (not recorded which). These receptors were obtained from a woman in her 30s who had recovered from COVID-19.

This clone occurred once. The gene calls are TRBV7-9 and TRBJ1-4; 9 positions agree with TRBD1. CDR1 and CDR2 from the germline V gene are SEHNR and FQNEAQ (reference sequence). The V segment lost 0 bases and the J segment 10 bases; nucleotides outside the gene matches: 9. The CDR3 length is 16 residues. CDR3 coding DNA: TGTGCCAGCAGCTTAGCGGTGGGACAGGGAGTGGTAAAACTGTTTTTT. It specifies CASSLAVGQGVVKLFF.

The chain combines TRBV19 with TRBJ2-2; possible D gene TRBD1, 5 bases. In germline, CDR1 is LNHDA, CDR2 SQIVND (reference sequence). The germline V and J ends were trimmed by 3 bases and 1 base, with 9 bases remaining between them. This CDR3 comprises 15 residues. The DNA for the CDR3 is TGTGCCAGTAGTATCCAGGGCGAGAACACCGGGGAGCTGTTTTTT. Its translation: CASSIQGENTGELFF.

J is TRBJ2-4 and V is TRBV6-1; 12 bases map to TRBD1. The germline CDR1 and CDR2 sequences are MNHNS and SASEGT. J gave up 8 bases and V 0 bases, and 5 bases lay outside the gene matches. The length of the CDR3 is 16 residues. In DNA form, the CDR3 reads TGTGCCAGCAGTGAAGCCTGGGACAGGGGGCGGGACATTCAGTACTTC. Translating it yields CASSEAWDRGRDIQYF.

This chain links TRBV28 with TRBJ2-6; D uncertain. V lost 7 bases, J lost 2 bases, and 6 bases lay in between. CDR1 MDHEN and CDR2 SYDVKM come from the germline V gene. CDR3 size: 13 residues. CDR3 DNA sequence: TGTGCCAGCACAGGCACTGGGGCCAACGTCCTGACTTTC. It codes for CASTGTGANVLTF.

The rearrangement uses TRBV4-3 and TRBJ2-7, with D tentatively TRBD2 (6 bases). The CDR3 has 15 amino acids. Trimming took 1 base from V and 2 from J, leaving 12 bases between them. CDR1 is LGHNA, CDR2 YSLEER, per germline. In nucleotides, the CDR3 is TGCGCCAGCAGCCAAGGACCGACGGGGGCCTACGAGCAGTACTTC. Protein product: CASSQGPTGAYEQYF.

V gene TRBV5-6 combines with J gene TRBJ1-6, with D unclear. Trimming took 0 bases from V and 6 from J, leaving 7 bases between them. Germline V CDR1 and CDR2: SGHDT, YYEEEE. The CDR3 is 14 residues long. CDR3 in amino acids: CASSLDLSNSPLHF. CDR3 in DNA: TGTGCCAGCAGCTTGGACCTATCTAATTCACCCCTCCACTTT.

This clone was detected many times. The chain joins TRBV6-5 to TRBJ1-5; TRBD1 aligns across 8 bases. The CDR3 covers 14 residues. Per germline, CDR1 MNHEY and CDR2 SVGAGI. The J segment lost 1 base and the V segment lost 7 bases, leaving 3 bases of the junction unmatched. This chain's CDR3 is CASIRTGSNQPQHF. CDR3 DNA: TGTGCCAGCATCCGGACAGGGAGCAATCAGCCCCAGCATTTT.

The chain carries TRBV7-9 and TRBJ1-2; D remains ambiguous. Germline V gene lookup returns CDR1 SEHNR and CDR2 FQNEAQ (reference sequence). The CDR3 extends over 13 amino acids. Trimming left V 6 bases short and J 4 bases short, with 12 bases between. This CDR3 reads CASSSTAIYGYTF. The CDR3 DNA sequence: TGTGCCAGCAGTTCAACAGCTATCTATGGCTACACCTTC.

This rearrangement joins TRBV7-2 to TRBJ1-4; 7 bases align to TRBD1. The V segment lost 6 bases and the J segment 0 bases; nucleotides outside the gene matches: 7. Germline CDR1 and CDR2: SGHTA and FQGNSA. The CDR3 runs to 16 residues. CDR3 residues: CASSSDRAATNEKLFF. CDR3 DNA sequence: TGTGCCAGCAGTTCCGACAGGGCCGCAACTAATGAAAAACTGTTTTTT.

The chain links TRBV5-1 to TRBJ1-1; maybe TRBD1 (5 bases). V lost 1 base to trimming and J lost 6 bases, with 22 bases between them. Germline values: CDR1 SGHRS, CDR2 YFSETQ. This CDR3 has 17 residues. CDR3 sequence reads: CASSLWGGDSRFAEAFF. CDR3 in DNA: TGCGCCAGCAGCTTGTGGGGGGGAGACAGTCGGTTCGCTGAAGCTTTCTTT.

The chain combines TRBV9 with TRBJ1-2; perhaps TRBD1 as D (6 bases). The CDR3 totals 17 residues. CDR1 is SGDLS, CDR2 YYNGEE, per germline. The V end lost 3 bases, the J end lost 1 base, and 19 bases lay between the germline ends. CDR3 amino acids: CASSAGAGAKGNYGYTF. The DNA of the CDR3 is TGTGCCAGCAGCGCGGGGGCGGGGGCCAAAGGTAACTATGGCTACACCTTC.

The V call is TRBV6-5, the J call TRBJ1-4, with 7 bases identical to TRBD1. With 8 bases clipped from V and 5 bases from J, the junction kept 11 bases outside the gene matches. Germline CDR1 is MNHEY and CDR2 is SVGAGI. This CDR3 spans 15 amino acids. The CDR3 DNA sequence: TGTGCCAGCGGGACAGAGGATCGGTGGAATGAAAAACTGTTTTTT. Residues: CASGTEDRWNEKLFF.

The rearrangement uses TRBV19 and TRBJ1-4, with D unclear. Trimming pared 0 bases from V and 6 bases from J, leaving 11 bases between. The CDR3 covers 15 residues. Per the germline V gene, CDR1 is LNHDA and CDR2 is SQIVND (reference sequence). For the CDR3, the DNA is TGTGCCAGTAGTATAGATCGAGGCGCGGATGAAAAACTGTTTTTT. Protein sequence: CASSIDRGADEKLFF.

This chain uses TRBV19 with TRBJ1-2; possibly TRBD1 for D (6 bases). CDR3 length: 14 amino acids. The germline gives CDR1 LNHDA, CDR2 SQIVND (reference sequence). The V and J ends lost 10 bases and 6 bases respectively, with 21 bases between them. CDR3 sequence: CATSYQGRENGYTF. The CDR3 DNA reads TGTGCCACCTCCTACCAGGGGAGAGAAAATGGCTACACCTTC.

The rearrangement uses TRBV5-1 and TRBJ1-1; D not resolved. This CDR3 is 13 amino acids long. CDR1 and CDR2 from the germline V gene are SGHRS and YFSETQ. Trimming took off 2 bases at V and 0 bases at J, with 5 bases between the two ends. The CDR3 spells CASSLNLNTEAFF. The CDR3 coding sequence is TGCGCCAGCAGCTTAAACTTGAACACTGAAGCTTTCTTT.

V gene TRBV9 combines with J gene TRBJ2-4; TRBD1 matches 7 bases. V shed 3 bases and J 5 bases; nucleotides not matched to a gene: 8. Germline loops: CDR1 SGDLS, CDR2 YYNGEE. The CDR3 extends over 15 amino acids. CDR3 region: CASSAIGGAENIQYF. The DNA for the CDR3 is TGTGCCAGCAGCGCCATAGGGGGCGCAGAAAACATTCAGTACTTC.

The sample holds a few counts of this clone. This rearrangement joins TRBV5-4 to TRBJ2-7, with 10 positions matching TRBD1. V dropped 0 bases and J dropped 2; count of bases not matched to a gene: 5. CDR3 length: 16 amino acids. Germline V lookup: CDR1 SGHNT, CDR2 YYREEE (reference sequence). The CDR3 coding sequence is TGTGCCAGCAGCTTGGCCGGGACAGGGGTAACCTACGAGCAGTACTTC. Amino acid sequence: CASSLAGTGVTYEQYF.

V gene TRBV4-3 combines with J gene TRBJ1-1, with D maybe TRBD1 (6 bases). The CDR3 has 16 residues. Germline V lookup: CDR1 LGHNA, CDR2 YSLEER. Trimming shortened V by 0 bases and J by 5 bases, and 16 bases separated the two germline ends. This CDR3 is CASSQDADRFGTEAFF. The CDR3 DNA reads TGCGCCAGCAGCCAAGATGCGGACAGATTTGGGACTGAAGCTTTCTTT.

V and J are TRBV19 and TRBJ2-5, with D unclear. V gave up 0 bases and J gave up 2 bases, with 7 bases separating them. Germline V gives CDR1 LNHDA, CDR2 SQIVND (reference sequence). The CDR3 is 14 residues long. CDR3 coding DNA: TGTGCCAGTAGTATAGATTACTGTCAAGAGACCCAGTACTTC. Translating it yields CASSIDYCQETQYF.

V is TRBV6-5 and J is TRBJ2-5, with 8 bases matching TRBD2. The length of the CDR3 is 15 residues. Unmatched junction bases numbered 11, after V lost 6 bases and J lost 5 bases. Germline CDR1 MNHEY, CDR2 SVGAGI. CDR3 nucleotides: TGTGCCAGCAGCAACGCGGGGGGCTCGGAGGAGACCCAGTACTTC. This encodes CASSNAGGSEETQYF.

This clone was picked up one time. The chain has TRBV7-6 and TRBJ1-1; D perhaps matches TRBD1 (6 bases). Germline V gene lookup returns CDR1 SGHVS and CDR2 FNYEAQ. The CDR3 has 15 residues. Between the trimmed V and J ends, which lost 2 bases and 5 bases, there was a span of 15 bases. The CDR3 DNA reads as TGTGCCAGCAGCTTACTCGACAGGCCGGGGACTGAAGCTTTCTTT. Its translation is CASSLLDRPGTEAFF.

The V call is TRBV7-6, the J call TRBJ2-5; 8 positions agree with TRBD2. Trimming took 5 bases from V and 5 from J; bases not matched to a gene: 7. CDR3 length: 14 residues. Germline V gives CDR1 SGHVS, CDR2 FNYEAQ. CDR3 loop: CASSARTSWETQYF. The CDR3 nucleotides are TGTGCCAGCAGCGCACGGACTAGCTGGGAGACCCAGTACTTC.

The count of this clone is one. This chain connects TRBV5-4 to TRBJ2-7; 8 nucleotides agree with TRBD2. Trimming removed 5 bases from V and 7 bases from J; junction bases left unmatched: 11. Germline V CDR1 and CDR2: SGHNT, YYREEE (reference sequence). The CDR3 runs to 14 residues. The CDR3 protein is CASSYRGGPLEQYF. CDR3 DNA sequence: TGTGCCAGCAGTTATCGCGGGGGGCCGTTAGAGCAGTACTTC. Combining the CDR3 with reference TRBV5-4 and TRBJ2-7 gives the whole variable domain ETGVTQSPTHLIKTRGQQVTLRCSSQSGHNTVSWYQQALGQGPQFIFQYYREEENGRGNFPPRFSGLQFPNYSSELNVNALELDDSALYLCASSYRGGPLEQYFGPGTRLTVT.

The gene calls are TRBV9 and TRBJ1-5; no reliable D call. With 4 bases removed from V and 2 bases from J, the gap between germline ends came to 4 bases. The CDR3 has 12 residues. In germline, CDR1 is SGDLS, CDR2 YYNGEE. The CDR3 DNA is TGTGCCAGCAGCCCGGGCAATCAGCCCCAGCATTTT. Amino acids: CASSPGNQPQHF.